This passage covers 14 T cell receptor beta chains from one sample sequenced in a study of shared clonotypes between healthy human individuals. TCRdb's table, derived via immunoSEQ multiplex PCR, lists solely in-frame clones and lacks some. The table lists 2 million to 3 million clones, 93% of them singletons. Material: naive CD4+ T cells from PBMCs. Subset denoted: CD45RA+ positively selected. These receptors all stem from a man between 18 and 29 years old in good health. Some clones in this sample may be carry-over from other donors' samples.

This rearrangement joins TRBV5-1 to TRBJ2-7, with 9 bases that match TRBD2. The CDR3 is 16 amino acids. Germline V gene data show CDR1 as SGHRS and CDR2 as YFSETQ. V lost 1 base to trimming and J lost 7 bases; unmatched junction nucleotides: 12. The CDR3 protein is CASSLFRGRDSLEQYF. DNA of the CDR3: TGCGCCAGCAGCTTGTTCCGCGGGAGGGACTCGCTGGAGCAGTACTTC.

The V and J genes are TRBV18 and TRBJ1-1, with D unclear. The CDR3 contains 14 residues. Germline assignment: CDR1 KGHSH and CDR2 LQKENI. Trimming took off 0 bases at V and 4 bases at J, with 9 bases between the two ends. CDR3 region: CASSPPSQITEAFF. CDR3 in DNA: TGTGCCAGCTCACCACCGAGCCAAATCACTGAAGCTTTCTTT.

This clone was found once. The V call is TRBV7-2, the J call TRBJ2-3; D is perhaps TRBD1 (6 bases). Per the germline V gene, CDR1 is SGHTA and CDR2 is FQGNSA. The CDR3 runs 14 residues. V was clipped by 5 bases and J by 2 bases, with 11 bases between them. CDR3 sequence: CASSKGQHTDTQYF. DNA for the CDR3: TGTGCCAGCAGCAAAGGACAGCACACAGATACGCAGTATTTT. Full variable domain (remainder filled in from reference TRBV7-2 and TRBJ2-3): GAGVSQSPSNKVTEKGKDVELRCDPISGHTALYWYRQSLGQGLEFLIYFQGNSAPDKSGLPSDRFSAERTGGSVSTLTIQRTQQEDSAVYLCASSKGQHTDTQYFGPGTRLTVL.

The rearrangement links TRBV9 to TRBJ1-2, with D perhaps TRBD1 (5 bases). This CDR3 has 14 residues. V lost 0 bases and J lost 6, with 12 bases in between. Germline values: CDR1 SGDLS, CDR2 YYNGEE. CDR3 coding DNA: TGTGCCAGCAGCGTAGATTCCATAGGGGATGGCTACACCTTC. As protein: CASSVDSIGDGYTF. Full variable domain (outside the CDR3, taken from reference TRBV9 and TRBJ1-2): DSGVTQTPKHLITATGQRVTLRCSPRSGDLSVYWYQQSLDQGLQFLIQYYNGEERAKGNILERFSAQQFPDLHSELNLSSLELGDSALYFCASSVDSIGDGYTFGSGTRLTVV.

This sequence joins TRBV5-6 and TRBJ2-3, with TRBD1 matching over 9 bases. The germline V gene encodes CDR1 SGHDT and CDR2 YYEEEE. Unmatched junction bases numbered 6, after V lost 3 bases and J lost 4 bases. The CDR3 runs 15 residues. CDR3 sequence reads: CASSSDRGVADTQYF. The CDR3 DNA reads as TGTGCCAGCAGCTCGGACAGGGGAGTGGCAGATACGCAGTATTTT.

The gene calls are TRBV12-5 and TRBJ2-5; D unresolved. V lost 2 bases and J 2 bases, leaving 6 bases between the germline ends. Germline V gives CDR1 LGHNT, CDR2 FRNRAP. The length of the CDR3 is 13 residues. CDR3 sequence (DNA): TGTGCTAGTGGTTTGCTGAATCAAGAGACCCAGTACTTC. This translates into CASGLLNQETQYF.

Note on this clone: The sample carries other DNA sequences with the same CDR3. V gene TRBV7-8 combines with J gene TRBJ1-1; D not resolved. This CDR3 region has 13 residues. Germline CDR1 reads SGHVS; CDR2 reads FQNEAQ. V gave up 2 bases and J gave up 0 bases, with 4 bases separating them. The DNA for the CDR3 is TGTGCCAGCAGCTTATCATTGAACACTGAAGCTTTCTTT. Its protein product is CASSLSLNTEAFF.

The chain carries TRBV15 and TRBJ2-7, with 8 bases fitting TRBD1. This CDR3 has 12 amino acids. The trim removed 5 bases at V and 7 bases at J, leaving 4 bases unmatched. Germline lookup yields CDR1 LNHNV and CDR2 YYDKDF (reference sequence). Written as DNA, the CDR3 is TGTGCCACCAGCCCTGACAGGGGAGAGCAGTACTTC. Translation gives CATSPDRGEQYF.

The chain links TRBV5-1 to TRBJ2-2, with D possibly matching TRBD2 (7 bases). Between the trimmed V and J ends, which lost 0 bases and 0 bases, there was a span of 15 bases. The CDR3 has 18 amino acids. Germline V gives CDR1 SGHRS, CDR2 YFSETQ. DNA for the CDR3: TGCGCCAGCAGCTTGGATGACCGGGGGGCCCCGAACACCGGGGAGCTGTTTTTT. It translates to CASSLDDRGAPNTGELFF.

The CDR3 is CASSPKPRIGHEQYF. CDR3 sequence (DNA): TGTGCCAGCAGTCCCAAACCCCGCATAGGTCACGAGCAGTACTTC. J is TRBJ2-7 and V is TRBV28; D gene ambiguous. Trimming cost V 5 bases and J 5 bases, with 19 bases left between them. CDR3 length: 15 residues. CDR1 and CDR2 (germline): MDHEN, SYDVKM.

The CDR3 loop is CASSLGSTYEQYF. CDR3 nucleotides: TGTGCCAGCAGCTTAGGGAGTACCTACGAGCAGTACTTC. The chain employs TRBV7-5 and TRBJ2-7; TRBD2, the table's D call, lacks a check against the DNA. TRBV7-5 is classified as a pseudogene. CDR3 length: 13 amino acids.

The chain recombines TRBV7-9 with TRBJ2-1, with 13 bases aligning to TRBD2. V gave up 5 bases and J gave up 10 bases; unmatched junction bases: 8. CDR3 length: 15 residues. Germline-derived CDR1 and CDR2 are SEHNR and FQNEAQ (reference sequence). The CDR3 reads CASSPGLAGQGEQFF. CDR3 DNA: TGTGCCAGCAGCCCGGGACTAGCGGGACAAGGGGAGCAGTTCTTC.

This rearrangement joins TRBV19 to TRBJ2-3, with 9 bases identical to TRBD2. J was trimmed by 2 bases and V by 5 bases; bases with no gene match: 5. The V gene's germline CDR1 is LNHDA and CDR2 SQIVND (reference sequence). CDR3 size: 15 residues. CDR3 DNA: TGTGCCAGTAGTTCGATAGCGGGAGACACAGATACGCAGTATTTT. This translates into CASSSIAGDTDTQYF. The full variable domain, in which reference TRBV19 and TRBJ2-3 provide the parts outside the CDR3, is DGGITQSPKYLFRKEGQNVTLSCEQNLNHDAMYWYRQDPGQGLRLIYYSQIVNDFQKGDIAEGYSVSREKKESFPLTVTSAQKNPTAFYLCASSSIAGDTDTQYFGPGTRLTVL.

This chain uses TRBV6-5 with TRBJ2-7; D might be TRBD1 (5 bases). V was trimmed by 6 bases and J by 3 bases, leaving 12 bases between them. The CDR3 loop spans 13 amino acids. Germline V gene data show CDR1 as MNHEY and CDR2 as SVGAGI. The CDR3 loop reads CASRPQGIYEQYF. In nucleotides, the CDR3 is TGTGCCAGCAGGCCCCAGGGAATCTACGAGCAGTACTTC.